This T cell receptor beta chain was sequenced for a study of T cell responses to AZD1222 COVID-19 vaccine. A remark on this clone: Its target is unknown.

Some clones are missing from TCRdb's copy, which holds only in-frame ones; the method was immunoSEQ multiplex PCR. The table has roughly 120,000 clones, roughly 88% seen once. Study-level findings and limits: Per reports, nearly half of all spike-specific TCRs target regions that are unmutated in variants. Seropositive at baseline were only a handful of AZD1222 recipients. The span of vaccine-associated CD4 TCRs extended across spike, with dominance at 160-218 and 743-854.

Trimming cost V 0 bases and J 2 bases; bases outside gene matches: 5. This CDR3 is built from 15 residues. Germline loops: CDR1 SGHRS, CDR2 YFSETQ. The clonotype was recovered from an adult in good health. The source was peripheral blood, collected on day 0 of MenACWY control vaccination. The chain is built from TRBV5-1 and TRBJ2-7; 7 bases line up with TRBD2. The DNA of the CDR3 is TGCGCCAGCAGCTTGGCGTCTAGCGGCACCTACGAGCAGTACTTC. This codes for CASSLASSGTYEQYF.